Below, 8 T cell receptor beta chains from the same sample are listed, as sequenced in a study of blood T cell repertoires in COVID-19. This table comes from immunoSEQ multiplex PCR, and its TCRdb copy is limited to in-frame clones, with some not included. This table has just under 35,000 clones, roughly nine tenths appearing once. The sample was peripheral blood. The receptors stem from a man aged 60-69 years with active or convalescent COVID-19.

This chain joins TRBV7-9 and TRBJ2-3; D uncertain. This CDR3 is 10 amino acids long. Germline V gene data show CDR1 as SEHNR and CDR2 as FQNEAQ (reference sequence). Trimming removed 5 bases from V and 6 bases from J, with 3 bases in between. In DNA, the CDR3 is TGTGCCAGCAGCCGGGATACGCAGTATTTT. Amino acid sequence: CASSRDTQYF.

This chain uses TRBV27 with TRBJ2-5; 13 positions match TRBD2. Germline V gives CDR1 MNHEY, CDR2 SMNVEV (reference sequence). The trim removed 3 bases at V and 5 bases at J, leaving 12 bases unmatched. CDR3 length: 18 amino acids. CDR3 nucleotide sequence: TGTGCCAGCAGTTTTTGGCCCCGGACTAGCGGGGGAGGGGAGACCCAGTACTTC. It encodes CASSFWPRTSGGGETQYF.

The V and J genes are TRBV5-1 and TRBJ1-2, with 12 bases lining up with TRBD1. The CDR3 contains 15 residues. Germline V gene lookup returns CDR1 SGHRS and CDR2 YFSETQ. The V and J ends lost 4 bases and 4 bases, in that order; junction bases with no gene match: 5. CDR3 sequence reads: CASSQGTGGSYGYTF. In DNA form, the CDR3 reads TGCGCCAGCAGCCAAGGGACAGGGGGCAGCTATGGCTACACCTTC.

V and J are TRBV21-1 and TRBJ2-1; the D call in the table, TRBD1, was not verified against the DNA. TRBV21-1 is reported as a pseudogene. The CDR3 has 15 residues. The CDR3 protein is CASSKKGGRVMGQFF. The CDR3 coding sequence is TGTGCCAGCAGCAAAAAAGGGGGCAGGGTAATGGGGCAGTTCTTC.

This clone was seen just once. J is TRBJ2-1 and V is TRBV29-1, with TRBD1 as a possible D gene (6 bases). Germline V gene sequence: CDR1 SQVTM, CDR2 ANQGSEA. Trimming stripped 6 bases from V and 3 bases from J, with 12 bases between. This CDR3 region has 13 residues. The CDR3 bases are TGCAGCGTGAGAGGACAGAACTACAATGAGCAGTTCTTC. Its protein is CSVRGQNYNEQFF.

The V gene is TRBV9, the J gene TRBJ1-1; TRBD1 matches at 8 bases. CDR3 length: 14 residues. Trimming took 4 bases from V and 6 from J; bases not matched to a gene: 8. The germline CDR1 and CDR2 sequences are SGDLS and YYNGEE. CDR3 nucleotides: TGTGCCAGCAGCCCTGACAGGGGTGAGGCTGAAGCTTTCTTT. This encodes CASSPDRGEAEAFF.

V is TRBV5-6 and J is TRBJ2-7, with D perhaps TRBD1 (5 bases). CDR1 is SGHDT and CDR2 is YYEEEE in the germline V gene. The CDR3 consists of 13 residues. The ends were cut back, 0 bases at V and 3 bases at J, with 7 bases in the middle. The CDR3 is CASSLEQGYEQYF. DNA of the CDR3: TGTGCCAGCAGCTTGGAGCAGGGCTACGAGCAGTACTTC.

This chain uses TRBV2 with TRBJ1-2, with TRBD1 identical over 7 bases. Germline assignment: CDR1 SNHLY and CDR2 FYNNEI. This CDR3 has 16 residues. The J segment lost 1 base and the V segment lost 5 bases, leaving 10 bases of the junction unmatched. CDR3 loop: CASSPPQGQINYGYTF. CDR3 bases: TGTGCCAGCAGTCCACCCCAGGGACAGATTAACTATGGCTACACCTTC.